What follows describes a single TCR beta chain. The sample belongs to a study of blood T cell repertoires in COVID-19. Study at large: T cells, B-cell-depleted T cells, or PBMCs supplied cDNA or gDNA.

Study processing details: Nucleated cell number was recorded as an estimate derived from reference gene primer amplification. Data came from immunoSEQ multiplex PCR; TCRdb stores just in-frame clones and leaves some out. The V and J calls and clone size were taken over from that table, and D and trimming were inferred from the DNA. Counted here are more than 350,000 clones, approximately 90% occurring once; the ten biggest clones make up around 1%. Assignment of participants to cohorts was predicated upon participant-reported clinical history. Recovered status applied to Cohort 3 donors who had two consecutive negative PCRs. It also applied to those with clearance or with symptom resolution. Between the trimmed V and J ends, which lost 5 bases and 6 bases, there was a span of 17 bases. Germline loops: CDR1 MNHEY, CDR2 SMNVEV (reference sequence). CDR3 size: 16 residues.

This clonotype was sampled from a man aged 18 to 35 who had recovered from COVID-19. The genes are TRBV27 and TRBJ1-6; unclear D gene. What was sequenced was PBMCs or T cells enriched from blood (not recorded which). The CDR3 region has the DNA TGTGCCAGCAGTCCATCTATGGGCTCGCGTAATTCACCCCTCCACTTT. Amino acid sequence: CASSPSMGSRNSPLHF.